This TCR beta chain came from a study of long-term antiretroviral therapy in people with HIV. immunoSEQ v3.0 was run at survey level. The method was immunoSEQ multiplex PCR; TCRdb's version includes in-frame clones alone and lacks a portion of them. The repertoire holds some 31,000 clones, with roughly three quarters as singletons. The J segment lost 5 bases and the V segment lost 3 bases, leaving 8 bases of the junction unmatched. Germline CDR1 MDHEN, CDR2 SYDVKM. The CDR3 runs to 15 residues. Study-wide results and caveats: Collection spanned 2004 to 2017; ART regimens may be less effective than current ones.

A few counts support this clone. Its antigen is unidentified. V usage is TRBV28 and J usage is TRBJ2-7; 9 bases fit TRBD2. Material: unsorted PBMCs, obtained 3.1 years after starting antiretroviral therapy. The receptor was derived from a woman between 50 and 59 years old with HIV. The CDR3 is CASSLGGGAFHEQYF. DNA for the CDR3: TGTGCCAGCAGTTTGGGCGGGGGGGCTTTCCACGAGCAGTACTTC.